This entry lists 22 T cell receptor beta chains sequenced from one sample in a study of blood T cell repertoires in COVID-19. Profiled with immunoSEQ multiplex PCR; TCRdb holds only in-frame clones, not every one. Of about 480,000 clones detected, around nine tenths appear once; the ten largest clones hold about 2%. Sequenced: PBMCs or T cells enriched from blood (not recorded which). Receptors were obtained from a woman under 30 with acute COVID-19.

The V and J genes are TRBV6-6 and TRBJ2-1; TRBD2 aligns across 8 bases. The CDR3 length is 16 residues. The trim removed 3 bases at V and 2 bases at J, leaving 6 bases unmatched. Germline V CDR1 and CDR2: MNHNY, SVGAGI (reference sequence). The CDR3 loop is CASSYGSGVAYNEQFF. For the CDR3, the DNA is TGTGCCAGCAGTTATGGTAGCGGGGTTGCCTACAATGAGCAGTTCTTC.

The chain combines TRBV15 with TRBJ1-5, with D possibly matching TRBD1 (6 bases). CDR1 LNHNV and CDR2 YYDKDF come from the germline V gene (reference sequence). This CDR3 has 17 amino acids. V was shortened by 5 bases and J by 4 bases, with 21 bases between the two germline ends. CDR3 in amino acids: CATSARGGTGPNQPQHF. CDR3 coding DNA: TGTGCCACCAGCGCCAGAGGCGGTACAGGGCCAAATCAGCCCCAGCATTTT. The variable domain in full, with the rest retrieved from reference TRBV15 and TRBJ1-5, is DAMVIQNPRYQVTQFGKPVTLSCSQTLNHNVMYWYQQKSSQAPKLLFHYYDKDFNNEADTPDNFQSRRPNTSFCFLDIRSPGLGDTAMYLCATSARGGTGPNQPQHFGDGTRLSIL.

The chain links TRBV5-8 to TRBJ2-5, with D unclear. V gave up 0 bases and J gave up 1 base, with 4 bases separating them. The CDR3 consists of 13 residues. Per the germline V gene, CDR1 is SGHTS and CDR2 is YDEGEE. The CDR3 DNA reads TGTGCCAGCAGCTTGGACACCCAAGAGACCCAGTACTTC. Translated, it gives CASSLDTQETQYF.

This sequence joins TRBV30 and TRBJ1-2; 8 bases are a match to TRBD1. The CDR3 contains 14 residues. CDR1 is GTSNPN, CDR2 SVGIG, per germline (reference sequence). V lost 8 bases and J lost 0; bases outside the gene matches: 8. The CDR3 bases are TGTGCCGGGGACAGGCCCACAGCTAACTATGGCTACACCTTC. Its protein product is CAGDRPTANYGYTF.

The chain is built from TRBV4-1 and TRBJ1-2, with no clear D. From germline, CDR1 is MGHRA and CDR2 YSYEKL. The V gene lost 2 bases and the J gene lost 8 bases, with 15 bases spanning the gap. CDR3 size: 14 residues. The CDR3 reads CASSQPGRGEGYTF. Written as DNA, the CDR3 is TGCGCCAGCAGCCAACCCGGTCGGGGTGAGGGCTACACCTTC.

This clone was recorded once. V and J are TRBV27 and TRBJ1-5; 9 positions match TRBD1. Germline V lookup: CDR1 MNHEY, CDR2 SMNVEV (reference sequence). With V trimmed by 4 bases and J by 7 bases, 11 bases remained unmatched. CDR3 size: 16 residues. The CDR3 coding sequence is TGTGCCAGCAGTTCGACCCACAGGGGGCTTCGACAGCCCCAGCATTTT. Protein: CASSSTHRGLRQPQHF.

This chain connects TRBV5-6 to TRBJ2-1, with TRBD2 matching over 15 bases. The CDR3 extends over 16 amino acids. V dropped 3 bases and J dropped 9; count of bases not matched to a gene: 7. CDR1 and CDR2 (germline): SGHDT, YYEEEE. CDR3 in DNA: TGTGCCAGCAGCTGGGGACTAGCGGGAGGTTTTGGTGAGCAGTTCTTC. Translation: CASSWGLAGGFGEQFF.

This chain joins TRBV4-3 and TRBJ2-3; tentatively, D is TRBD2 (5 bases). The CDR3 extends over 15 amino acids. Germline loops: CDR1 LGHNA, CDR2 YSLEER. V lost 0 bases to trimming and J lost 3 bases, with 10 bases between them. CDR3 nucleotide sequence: TGCGCCAGCAGCCAAGATTTACTAGGGACAGATACGCAGTATTTT. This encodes CASSQDLLGTDTQYF.

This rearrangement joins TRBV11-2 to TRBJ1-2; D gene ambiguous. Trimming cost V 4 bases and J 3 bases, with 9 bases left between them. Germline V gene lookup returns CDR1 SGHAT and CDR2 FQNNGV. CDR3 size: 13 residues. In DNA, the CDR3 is TGTGCCAGCAGCTCCGGGGAGGACTATGGCTACACCTTC. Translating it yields CASSSGEDYGYTF. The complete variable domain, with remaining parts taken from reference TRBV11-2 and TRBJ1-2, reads EAGVAQSPRYKIIEKRQSVAFWCNPISGHATLYWYQQILGQGPKLLIQFQNNGVVDDSQLPKDRFSAERLKGVDSTLKIQPAKLEDSAVYLCASSSGEDYGYTFGSGTRLTVV.

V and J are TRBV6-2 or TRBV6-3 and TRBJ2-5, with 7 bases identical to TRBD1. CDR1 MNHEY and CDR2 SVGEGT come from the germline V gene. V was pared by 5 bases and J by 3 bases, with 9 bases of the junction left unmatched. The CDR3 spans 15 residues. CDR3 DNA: TGTGCCAGCAGTGCCCCCGGACAGGACGAAGAGACCCAGTACTTC. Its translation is CASSAPGQDEETQYF.

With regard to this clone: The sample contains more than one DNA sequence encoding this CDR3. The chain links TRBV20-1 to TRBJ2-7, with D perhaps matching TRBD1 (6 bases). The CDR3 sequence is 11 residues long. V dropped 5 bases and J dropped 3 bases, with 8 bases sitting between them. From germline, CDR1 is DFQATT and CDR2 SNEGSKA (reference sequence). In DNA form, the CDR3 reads TGCAGTGCTCTACAGGGCTACGAGCAGTACTTC. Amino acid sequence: CSALQGYEQYF.

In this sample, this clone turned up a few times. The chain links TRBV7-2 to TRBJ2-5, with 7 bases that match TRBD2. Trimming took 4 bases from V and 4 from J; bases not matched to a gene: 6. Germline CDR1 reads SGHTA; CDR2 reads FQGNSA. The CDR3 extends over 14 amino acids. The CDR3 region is CASSSSGSSETQYF. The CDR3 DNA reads TGTGCCAGCAGCTCTAGCGGATCCTCAGAGACCCAGTACTTC.

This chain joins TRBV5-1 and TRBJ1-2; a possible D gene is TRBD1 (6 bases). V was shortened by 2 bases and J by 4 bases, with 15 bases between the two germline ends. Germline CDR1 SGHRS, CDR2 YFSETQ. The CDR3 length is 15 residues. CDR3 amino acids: CASSFLQGPIYGYTF. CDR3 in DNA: TGCGCCAGCAGCTTTTTGCAGGGGCCTATCTATGGCTACACCTTC.

The CDR3, as DNA: TGTGCCAGTACCCCCCGGACAGGGCTGAATGAAAAACTGTTTTTT. Its translation is CASTPRTGLNEKLFF. The chain employs TRBV19 and TRBJ1-4, with TRBD1 matching over 8 bases. The V gene end was trimmed by 7 bases and the J gene end by 5 bases; junction bases not matched to a gene: 9. Germline CDR1 and CDR2: LNHDA and SQIVND (reference sequence). There are 15 residues in the CDR3.

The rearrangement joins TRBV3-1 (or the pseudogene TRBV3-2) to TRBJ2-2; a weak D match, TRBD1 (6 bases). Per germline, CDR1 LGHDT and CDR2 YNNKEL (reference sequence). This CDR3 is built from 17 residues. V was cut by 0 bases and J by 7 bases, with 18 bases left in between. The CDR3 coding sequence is TGTGCCAGCAGCCAAGACCCCCGGGACACCTACAGCGGGGAGCTGTTTTTT. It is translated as CASSQDPRDTYSGELFF.

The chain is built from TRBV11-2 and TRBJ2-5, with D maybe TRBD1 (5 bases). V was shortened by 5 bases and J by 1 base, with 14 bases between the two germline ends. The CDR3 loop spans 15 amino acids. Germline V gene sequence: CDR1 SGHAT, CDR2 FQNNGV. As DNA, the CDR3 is TGTGCCAGCAGCCAAGGCCTAGGGGCCCAAGAGACCCAGTACTTC. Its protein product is CASSQGLGAQETQYF.

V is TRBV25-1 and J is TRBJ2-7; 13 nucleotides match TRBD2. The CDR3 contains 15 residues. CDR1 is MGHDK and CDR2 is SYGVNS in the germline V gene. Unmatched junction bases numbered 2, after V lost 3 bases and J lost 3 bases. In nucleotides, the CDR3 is TGTGCCAGCAGTGATCGGACTAGCGGGAGCTACGAGCAGTACTTC. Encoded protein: CASSDRTSGSYEQYF.

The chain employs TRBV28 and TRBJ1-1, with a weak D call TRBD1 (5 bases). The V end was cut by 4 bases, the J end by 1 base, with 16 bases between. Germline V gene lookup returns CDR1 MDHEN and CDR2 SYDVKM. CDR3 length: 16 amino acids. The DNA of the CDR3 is TGTGCCAGCAGTTCGGGGGTGAGGGGTTCGAACACTGAAGCTTTCTTT. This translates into CASSSGVRGSNTEAFF.

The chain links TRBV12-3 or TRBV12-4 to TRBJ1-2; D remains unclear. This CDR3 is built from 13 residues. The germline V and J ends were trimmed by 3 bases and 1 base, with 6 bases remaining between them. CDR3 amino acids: CASSFSINYGYTF. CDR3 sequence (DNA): TGTGCCAGCAGTTTTAGTATTAACTATGGCTACACCTTC.

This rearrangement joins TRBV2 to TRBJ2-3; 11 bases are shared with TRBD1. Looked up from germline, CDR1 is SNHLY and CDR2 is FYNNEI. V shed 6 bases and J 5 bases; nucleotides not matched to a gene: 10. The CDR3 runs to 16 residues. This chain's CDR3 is CASRDPGQGARDTQYF. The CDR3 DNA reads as TGTGCCAGCAGGGACCCCGGACAGGGGGCCAGAGATACGCAGTATTTT.

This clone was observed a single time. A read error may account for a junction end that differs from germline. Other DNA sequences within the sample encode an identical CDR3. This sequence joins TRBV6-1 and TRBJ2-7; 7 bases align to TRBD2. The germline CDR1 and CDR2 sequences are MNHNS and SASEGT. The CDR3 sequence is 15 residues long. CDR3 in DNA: TGTGCCAGTAGTGAATACGGACTAGGGGCCTACGAGCAGTACTTC. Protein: CASSEYGLGAYEQYF.

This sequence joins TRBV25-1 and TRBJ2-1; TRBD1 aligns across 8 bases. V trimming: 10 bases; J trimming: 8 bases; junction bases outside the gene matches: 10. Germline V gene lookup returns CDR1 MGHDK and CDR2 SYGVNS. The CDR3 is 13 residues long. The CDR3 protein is CATHQGASDEQFF. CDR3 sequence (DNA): TGTGCCACTCACCAGGGGGCATCGGATGAGCAGTTCTTC.